Listed below are T cell receptor beta chains from one sample, sequenced in a study of blood T cell repertoires in COVID-19. Some clones are missing from TCRdb's copy, which holds only in-frame ones; the method was immunoSEQ multiplex PCR. The data show roughly 250,000 clones, 82% seen once. Input material: peripheral blood. These receptors were obtained from a woman over 75 with active or convalescent COVID-19. CDR3s include the opening cysteine and the closing phenylalanine or tryptophan. The D gene is left open where the match is weak. Size is omitted from some rows. Given values are once, few, many or a class for expanded clones.

cdr3_nt: TGCGCCAGCAGCCCGGGGGACAGATACTATGGCTACACCTTC
cdr3_aa: CASSPGDRYYGYTF
clone_size: .
v_call: TRBV5-1
d_call: TRBD1
j_call: TRBJ1-2

cdr3_nt: TGTGCCACCAGCACCGGGGGATCAGGGGAGACCCAGTACTTC
cdr3_aa: CATSTGGSGETQYF
clone_size: .
v_call: TRBV15
d_call: .
j_call: TRBJ2-5

cdr3_nt: TGTGCCAGCAGCGTATACAGCGGTTCCTACGAGCAGTACTTC
cdr3_aa: CASSVYSGSYEQYF
clone_size: few
v_call: TRBV9
d_call: .
j_call: TRBJ2-7

cdr3_nt: TGTGCCAGCAGCTTCGGCGGGAGTTCTCCCTACGAGCAGTACTTC
cdr3_aa: CASSFGGSSPYEQYF
clone_size: once
v_call: TRBV7-8
d_call: TRBD2
j_call: TRBJ2-7

cdr3_nt: TGTGCCAGCAGGGACAGTCCCGATGGCTACACCTTC
cdr3_aa: CASRDSPDGYTF
clone_size: .
v_call: TRBV6-6
d_call: .
j_call: TRBJ1-2

cdr3_nt: TGCGCCAGCAGCTCCGGGGGGTATGGCTACACCTTC
cdr3_aa: CASSSGGYGYTF
clone_size: .
v_call: TRBV5-1
d_call: .
j_call: TRBJ1-2

cdr3_nt: TGTGCCAGTTCAGATCCGGGACAGGGGGCTGAAGCTTTCTTT
cdr3_aa: CASSDPGQGAEAFF
clone_size: once
v_call: TRBV19
d_call: TRBD1
j_call: TRBJ1-1

cdr3_nt: TGTGCCAGCTCACCTTTACCACCTGCGGGGGGAAACATTCAGTACTTC
cdr3_aa: CASSPLPPAGGNIQYF
clone_size: .
v_call: TRBV18
d_call: TRBD2
j_call: TRBJ2-4

cdr3_nt: TGTGCCACCAAAGACACAGGGGGCGCGGAGAATAATTCACCCCTCCACTTT
cdr3_aa: CATKDTGGAENNSPLHF
clone_size: .
v_call: TRBV24-1
d_call: TRBD1
j_call: TRBJ1-6

cdr3_nt: TGTGCCAGCAGCTATCCTAGCGGGAGTGGCGCAGATACGCAGTATTTT
cdr3_aa: CASSYPSGSGADTQYF
clone_size: .
v_call: TRBV14
d_call: TRBD2
j_call: TRBJ2-3

cdr3_nt: TGTGCCAGCAGCTTAGTTGGGACAGATATCACAGATACGCAGTATTTT
cdr3_aa: CASSLVGTDITDTQYF
clone_size: few
v_call: TRBV7-9
d_call: TRBD1
j_call: TRBJ2-3

cdr3_nt: TGTGCCACCACCCGAGGGTATCTGGAGGAGCTGTTTTTT
cdr3_aa: CATTRGYLEELFF
clone_size: .
v_call: TRBV15
d_call: .
j_call: TRBJ2-2

cdr3_nt: TGTGCTAGTGGTTTGCTACGGGGAGGGCTAGCGGGAGCAAATGAGCAGTTCTTC
cdr3_aa: CASGLLRGGLAGANEQFF
clone_size: once
v_call: TRBV12-5
d_call: TRBD2
j_call: TRBJ2-1

cdr3_nt: TGTGCCAGCAGGGACAGGGGCCCCTATGGCTACACCTTC
cdr3_aa: CASRDRGPYGYTF
clone_size: .
v_call: TRBV2
d_call: TRBD1
j_call: TRBJ1-2

cdr3_nt: TGTGCCAGCAGTGATCACAGGGTTCTAGGCGAGCAGTACTTC
cdr3_aa: CASSDHRVLGEQYF
clone_size: .
v_call: TRBV25-1
d_call: .
j_call: TRBJ2-7

cdr3_nt: TGTGCCAGTAGCCTCGCGGGTGGGAATCAGCCCCAGCATTTT
cdr3_aa: CASSLAGGNQPQHF
clone_size: .
v_call: TRBV19
d_call: .
j_call: TRBJ1-5

cdr3_nt: TGCGCCAGCAGTTTCGGGACAGCTAATTCACCCCTCCACTTT
cdr3_aa: CASSFGTANSPLHF
clone_size: .
v_call: TRBV10-1
d_call: TRBD1
j_call: TRBJ1-6

cdr3_nt: TGCGCCAGCAGCCAAGGACAGGGTTGGGAGACCCAGTACTTC
cdr3_aa: CASSQGQGWETQYF
clone_size: .
v_call: TRBV5-1
d_call: TRBD1
j_call: TRBJ2-5